This TCR beta chain was observed in a study of blood T cell repertoires in COVID-19 (TCRdb year 2020). With regard to the full study: Samples covering the acute and convalescent phases of COVID-19 were provided by collaborators in the United States, Italy and Spain. The prospective study material was composed of cDNA or gDNA derived from T cells, B-cell-depleted T cells, or PBMCs. The dataset comprised deeply sampled blood TCRbeta repertoires from subjects exposed to, actively infected with, or recovered from COVID-19. The repertoires were released in a freely available public database intended as a resource for research on the immune response to SARS-CoV-2. The samples were drawn from two sources: the first 160 participants of the ongoing ImmuneRACE study, and 1,200 or so subjects contributed by 6 global collaborators. A de-identified subject ID, COVID-19 status, age in years and sex were almost always included in the sample metadata. Where HLA class I and class II types were available, the types were taken from metadata supplied by the sample provider, not from assay-based typing. Overall results and qualifications from the work: The quantity of clinical and demographic metadata differed by source and by participant and was supplied without curation.

TCRbeta CDR3 regions were amplified from genomic DNA using the immunoSEQ Assay, a bias-controlled multiplex PCR. Turning to the authors' computational methods: Nucleated cell counts per sample were estimated from amplification of reference gene primers within the assay. Sequence reads were collapsed and filtered to measure the absolute abundance of every unique TCRbeta CDR3 rearrangement. For each sample, productive Simpson clonality was calculated by taking the square root of Simpson's diversity index across productive rearrangements. TCRdb re-hosts the immuneACCESS table, in-frame sequences only. Its copies lack some clones; in the studies checked, an unresolved V gene accounts for under half of them, and the cause for the rest is not known. D and trimming come from the DNA, and the V and J calls and clone size come from that table. The sample table shows under 350,000 clones, and 80% to 90% are seen once. The leading ten clones occupy around 4% of the sample.

Trimming removed 4 bases from V and 2 bases from J, leaving 8 bases between the germline ends. The CDR3 starts with the cysteine, ends with the phenylalanine, and has 14 residues. Here the CDR3 DNA is all that survives: 42 bases in frame from base 1. For CDR1 and CDR2, the germline V gene lists SGHAT and FQNNGV. Participants in the prospective study were enrolled through a virtual design, were aged roughly 18 to 90 years, and lived in fewer than 30 United States geographic areas. In the prospective study, cohorts were assigned on the basis of participant-reported clinical history obtained from a screening survey and a study questionnaire. In the prospective study, whole blood, serum and a nasopharyngeal or oropharyngeal swab were collected from each participant by mobile phlebotomists. Additional blood draws and questionnaires over an approximately two-month period could optionally be provided by prospective study participants. Prospective study blood samples were shipped either frozen or at room temperature before DNA extraction.

In the case of this clone: This receptor's antigen is unknown. No qualities accompany the bases; no much larger clone lies one base away.

The chain is assembled from TRBV11-2 and TRBJ2-2; a tentative D match to TRBD1 spans 6 bases. Specimen: PBMCs or T cells enriched from blood (not recorded which). This clonotype was sampled from a woman between 40 and 50 years old with acute COVID-19. The CDR3 is CASSSGQNTGELFF. The nucleotide sequence reads as follows: TGTGCCAGCAGCTCGGGACAAAACACCGGGGAGCTGTTTTTT.